The TCR beta chain under discussion was sequenced for a study of quantifying T cell responses using KT2 cells (dated by TCRdb to 2017 to 2019). About the study as a whole: RNA was DNase-treated and reverse transcribed with TCR alpha and beta constant-region primers, mostly using SuperScript III. Under optimum conditions, the T4 ligation step was estimated to exceed 8.5% efficiency. PCR2 was performed as a SYBR Green qPCR and was stopped at a predetermined fluorescence threshold so that over-amplification was avoided. What the study reported, not specific to this receptor: This TCR sequencing study did not compare the pipeline side by side with other TCR sequencing techniques. Saturation in the detection of KT2 sequences was observed at very high KT2 spike-in numbers. Even at the lowest spike-in tested, roughly one KT2 cell per 100,000 PBMC, KT2 sequences were still detected. Counts of KT2 alpha and beta sequences scaled linearly with input KT2 cell number over several orders of magnitude.

V and J are trimmed by 5 bases and 5 bases, and the gene matches miss 3 bases of the junction. From a lookup of the germline V gene, CDR1 and CDR2 are LGHNA and YSLEER. Taken from cysteine to phenylalanine, the CDR3 has 14 residues. Only CDR3 DNA is held: 42 bases, read in frame from base 1. The library was made by UMI-ligation and nested PCR. T4 RNA ligase 1 was used to ligate a single-stranded oligonucleotide containing the Illumina SP2 sequence and a UMI to the 3' end of the cDNA. PCR1 was run for about 4 cycles (98 degrees C for 15 s, 69 degrees C for 30 s, 72 degrees C for 40 s), and an equimolar mix of RC1.1 and RC1.2, covering TRBC1 and TRBC2, was used as the beta primer. Starting at PCR2, TCR alpha and beta chains were handled separately, and sample indices and Illumina adaptors were added. The UMI comprised 12 random nucleotides, as two hexamers separated by a spacer, placed after an 8-base spacer. The libraries were sequenced on an Illumina MiSeq using v2 2x251 paired-end chemistry, usually with approximately 12 samples in each run. To boost diversity, each sequencing library was supplemented with PhiX DNA at about 5-8%. Per the authors' processing: Raw reads were converted to FASTQ with bcl2fastq and demultiplexed by dual indices using Demultiplexor. Decombinator assigned V and J genes by tag matching, allowing a single base-pair mismatch. Using UMIs, Collapsinator corrected both sequencing errors and the frequency errors that come from PCR heterogeneity. CDR3Translator turned Decombinator identifiers into nucleotide sequence, translated that sequence into amino acids, and pulled out the CDR3 based on C- and N-terminal motifs. Each distinct KT2 TCR was counted as a cluster of KT2 sequences sharing one unique molecular identifier. The public reads were run again by TCRdb, first through fastp at Q25 and then through MiXCR, and only productive beta chains were kept. Each CDR3 protein gets just one entry, which takes the most common genes and DNA from the rows behind it. TCRdb, rather than the study authors, made the V and J calls. Present in this sample are just under 50,000 distinct CDR3 sequences, approximately 10% of which were seen just once. Together, the top ten hold 8% to 13% of the sample.

To test the sensitivity and accuracy of the pipeline, known numbers of KT2, a T cell clone whose TCR had already been sequenced, were spiked into unfractionated PBMC. A range of KT2-to-PBMC ratios was produced by mixing KT2 cells with a fixed number of PBMC. Only a few counts were recorded for this clonotype. What antigen it recognizes has not been identified. Qualities for individual bases were not recorded, and no much larger clone is one base off. The V gene is TRBV4-3 and the J gene is TRBJ2-3, and 11 junction bases match TRBD2. Sequenced material: PBMCs spiked with cells of the T cell clone KT2. The receptor was derived from a human donor. Here the CDR3 is given as CASSFGLAGDTQYF. In nucleotides, the sequence is TGCGCCAGCAGCTTCGGACTAGCGGGAGATACGCAGTATTTT.